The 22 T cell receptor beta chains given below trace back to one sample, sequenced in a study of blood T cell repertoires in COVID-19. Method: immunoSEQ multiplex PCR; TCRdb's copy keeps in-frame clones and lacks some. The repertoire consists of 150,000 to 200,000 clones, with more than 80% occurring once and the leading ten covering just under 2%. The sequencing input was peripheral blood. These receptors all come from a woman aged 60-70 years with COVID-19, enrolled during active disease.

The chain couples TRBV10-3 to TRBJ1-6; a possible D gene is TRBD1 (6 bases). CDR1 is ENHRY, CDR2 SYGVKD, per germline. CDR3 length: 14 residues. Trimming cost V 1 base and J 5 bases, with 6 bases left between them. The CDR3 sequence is CAISEYRDNSPLHF. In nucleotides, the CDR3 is TGTGCCATCAGTGAGTACAGGGATAATTCACCCCTCCACTTT.

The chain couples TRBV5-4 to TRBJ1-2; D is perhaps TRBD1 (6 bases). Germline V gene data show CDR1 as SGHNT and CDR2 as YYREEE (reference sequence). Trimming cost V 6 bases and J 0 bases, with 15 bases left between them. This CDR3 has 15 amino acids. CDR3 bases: TGTGCCAGCACCCTTTTACAGGGATCTAACTATGGCTACACCTTC. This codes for CASTLLQGSNYGYTF.

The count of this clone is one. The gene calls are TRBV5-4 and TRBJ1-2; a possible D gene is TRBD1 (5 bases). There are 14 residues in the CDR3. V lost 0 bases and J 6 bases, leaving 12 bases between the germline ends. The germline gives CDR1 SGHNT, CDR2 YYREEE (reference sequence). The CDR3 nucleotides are TGTGCCAGCAGCTTGGCAGGACAAGGGGATGGCTACACCTTC. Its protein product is CASSLAGQGDGYTF.

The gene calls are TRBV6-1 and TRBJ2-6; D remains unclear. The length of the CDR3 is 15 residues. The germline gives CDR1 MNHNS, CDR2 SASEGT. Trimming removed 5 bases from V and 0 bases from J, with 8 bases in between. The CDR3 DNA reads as TGTGCCAGCAGTTTACTGTTCTCTGGGGCCAACGTCCTGACTTTC. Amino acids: CASSLLFSGANVLTF.

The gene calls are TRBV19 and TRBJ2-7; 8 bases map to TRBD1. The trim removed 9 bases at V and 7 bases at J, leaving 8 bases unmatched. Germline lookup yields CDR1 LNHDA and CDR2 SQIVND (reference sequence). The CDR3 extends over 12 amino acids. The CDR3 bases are TGTGCCAGCGGACAGGGCTCCGGGGAGCAGTACTTC. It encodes CASGQGSGEQYF.

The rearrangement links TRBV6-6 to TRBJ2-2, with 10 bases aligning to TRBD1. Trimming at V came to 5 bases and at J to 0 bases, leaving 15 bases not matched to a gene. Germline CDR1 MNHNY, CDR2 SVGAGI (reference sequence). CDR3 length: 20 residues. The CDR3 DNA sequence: TGTGCCAGCAGTCTCCCCGGGACAGGGGCGTGGAAGGCGAACACCGGGGAGCTGTTTTTT. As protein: CASSLPGTGAWKANTGELFF.

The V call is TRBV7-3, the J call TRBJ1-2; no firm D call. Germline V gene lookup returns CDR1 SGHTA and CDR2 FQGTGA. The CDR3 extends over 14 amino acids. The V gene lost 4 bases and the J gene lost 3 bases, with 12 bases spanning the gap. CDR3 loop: CASSSGRLDYGYTF. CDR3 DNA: TGTGCCAGCAGCTCCGGGAGGCTCGACTATGGCTACACCTTC.

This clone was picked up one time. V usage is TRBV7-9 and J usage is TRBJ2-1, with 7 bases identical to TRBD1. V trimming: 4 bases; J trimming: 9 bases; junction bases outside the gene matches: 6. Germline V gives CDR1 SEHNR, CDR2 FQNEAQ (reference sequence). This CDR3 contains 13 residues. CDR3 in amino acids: CASSSRQGSEQFF. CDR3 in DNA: TGTGCCAGCAGCTCGCGACAGGGTAGTGAGCAGTTCTTC.

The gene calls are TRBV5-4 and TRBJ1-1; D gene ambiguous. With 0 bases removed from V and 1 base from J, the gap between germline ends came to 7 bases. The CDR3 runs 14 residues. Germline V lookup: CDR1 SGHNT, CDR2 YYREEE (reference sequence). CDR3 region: CASSLGVKNTEAFF. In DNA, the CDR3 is TGTGCCAGCAGCTTGGGAGTAAAGAACACTGAAGCTTTCTTT. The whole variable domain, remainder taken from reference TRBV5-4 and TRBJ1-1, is ETGVTQSPTHLIKTRGQQVTLRCSSQSGHNTVSWYQQALGQGPQFIFQYYREEENGRGNFPPRFSGLQFPNYSSELNVNALELDDSALYLCASSLGVKNTEAFFGQGTRLTVV.

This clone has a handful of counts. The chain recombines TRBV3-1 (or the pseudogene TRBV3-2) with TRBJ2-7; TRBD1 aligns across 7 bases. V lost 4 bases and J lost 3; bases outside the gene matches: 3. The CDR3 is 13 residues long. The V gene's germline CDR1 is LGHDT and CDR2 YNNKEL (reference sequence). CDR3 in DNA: TGTGCCAGCAGCCCCCGGACAGGCTACGAGCAGTACTTC. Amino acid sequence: CASSPRTGYEQYF.

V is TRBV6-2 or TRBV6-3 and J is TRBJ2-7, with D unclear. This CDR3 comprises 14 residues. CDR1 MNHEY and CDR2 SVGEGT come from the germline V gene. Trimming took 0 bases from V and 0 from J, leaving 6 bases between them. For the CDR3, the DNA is TGTGCCAGCAGTTACTCAGCCCTCTCCTACGAGCAGTACTTC. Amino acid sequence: CASSYSALSYEQYF.

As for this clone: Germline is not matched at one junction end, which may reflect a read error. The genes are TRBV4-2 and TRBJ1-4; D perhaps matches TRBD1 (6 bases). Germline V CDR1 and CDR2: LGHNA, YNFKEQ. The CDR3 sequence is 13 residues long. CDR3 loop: CASSLHQGGQGRF. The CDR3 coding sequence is TGTGCCAGCAGCCTGCACCAGGGAGGGCAGGGGCGGTTT.

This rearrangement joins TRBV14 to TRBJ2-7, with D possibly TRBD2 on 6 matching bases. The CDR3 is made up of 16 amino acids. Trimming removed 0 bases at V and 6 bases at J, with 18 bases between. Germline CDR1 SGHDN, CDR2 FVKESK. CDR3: CASSQDQSFGGGEQYF. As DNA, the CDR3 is TGTGCCAGCAGCCAAGATCAGTCATTTGGGGGAGGCGAGCAGTACTTC.

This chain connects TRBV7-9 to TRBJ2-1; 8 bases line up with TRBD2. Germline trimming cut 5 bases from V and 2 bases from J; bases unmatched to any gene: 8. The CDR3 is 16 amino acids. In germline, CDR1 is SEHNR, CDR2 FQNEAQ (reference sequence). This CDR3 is CASSLPGGQPYNEQFF. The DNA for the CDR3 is TGTGCCAGCAGCCTACCGGGGGGGCAACCCTACAATGAGCAGTTCTTC.

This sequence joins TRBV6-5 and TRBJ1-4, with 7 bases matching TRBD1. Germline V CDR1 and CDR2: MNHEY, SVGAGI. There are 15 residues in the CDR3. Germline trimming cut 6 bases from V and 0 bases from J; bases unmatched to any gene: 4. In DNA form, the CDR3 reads TGTGCCAGCAGGCGACAGGGCGCAACTAATGAAAAACTGTTTTTT. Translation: CASRRQGATNEKLFF.

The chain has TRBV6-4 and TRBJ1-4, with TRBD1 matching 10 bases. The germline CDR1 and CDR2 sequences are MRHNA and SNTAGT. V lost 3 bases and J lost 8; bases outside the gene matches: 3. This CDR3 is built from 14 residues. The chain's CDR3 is CASSEEDRGEKLFF. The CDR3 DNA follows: TGTGCCAGCAGTGAAGAGGACAGGGGGGAAAAACTGTTTTTT.

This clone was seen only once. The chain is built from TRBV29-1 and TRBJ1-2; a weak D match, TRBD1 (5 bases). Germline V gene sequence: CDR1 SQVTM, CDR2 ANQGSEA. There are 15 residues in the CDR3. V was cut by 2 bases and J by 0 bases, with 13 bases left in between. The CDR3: CSVETGLRANYGYTF. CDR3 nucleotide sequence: TGCAGCGTTGAAACAGGTCTAAGGGCTAACTATGGCTACACCTTC.

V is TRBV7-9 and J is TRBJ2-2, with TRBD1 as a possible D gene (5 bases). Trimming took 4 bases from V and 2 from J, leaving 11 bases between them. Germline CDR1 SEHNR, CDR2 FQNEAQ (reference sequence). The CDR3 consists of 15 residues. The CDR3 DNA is TGTGCCAGCAGCTCAGAAAGGGGAAACACCGGGGAGCTGTTTTTT. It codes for CASSSERGNTGELFF.

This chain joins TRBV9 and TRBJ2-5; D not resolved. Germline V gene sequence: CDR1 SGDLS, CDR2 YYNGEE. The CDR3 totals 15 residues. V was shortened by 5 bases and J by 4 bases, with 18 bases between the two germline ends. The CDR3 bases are TGTGCCAGCAGTTCCACCGCCAGGCCCGGAGAGACCCAGTACTTC. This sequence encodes CASSSTARPGETQYF.

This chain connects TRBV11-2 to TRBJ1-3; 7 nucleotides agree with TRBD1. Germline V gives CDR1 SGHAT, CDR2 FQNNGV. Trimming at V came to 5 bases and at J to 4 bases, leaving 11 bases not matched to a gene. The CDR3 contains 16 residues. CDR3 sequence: CASSRVQGTSGNTIYF. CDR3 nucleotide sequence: TGTGCCAGCAGCCGAGTACAGGGGACGAGCGGAAACACCATATATTTT.

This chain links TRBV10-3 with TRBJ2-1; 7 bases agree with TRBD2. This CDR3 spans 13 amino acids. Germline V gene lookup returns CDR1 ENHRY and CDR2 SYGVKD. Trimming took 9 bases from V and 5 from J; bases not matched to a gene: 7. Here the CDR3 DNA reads TGTGCCATTGCGGGACTAAACCACAATGAGCAGTTCTTC. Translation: CAIAGLNHNEQFF.

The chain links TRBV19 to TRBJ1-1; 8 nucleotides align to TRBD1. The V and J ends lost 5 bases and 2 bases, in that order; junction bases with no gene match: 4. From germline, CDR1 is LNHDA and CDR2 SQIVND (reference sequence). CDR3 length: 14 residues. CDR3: CASSYQGANTEAFF. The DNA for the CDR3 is TGTGCCAGTAGTTACCAGGGGGCTAACACTGAAGCTTTCTTT.